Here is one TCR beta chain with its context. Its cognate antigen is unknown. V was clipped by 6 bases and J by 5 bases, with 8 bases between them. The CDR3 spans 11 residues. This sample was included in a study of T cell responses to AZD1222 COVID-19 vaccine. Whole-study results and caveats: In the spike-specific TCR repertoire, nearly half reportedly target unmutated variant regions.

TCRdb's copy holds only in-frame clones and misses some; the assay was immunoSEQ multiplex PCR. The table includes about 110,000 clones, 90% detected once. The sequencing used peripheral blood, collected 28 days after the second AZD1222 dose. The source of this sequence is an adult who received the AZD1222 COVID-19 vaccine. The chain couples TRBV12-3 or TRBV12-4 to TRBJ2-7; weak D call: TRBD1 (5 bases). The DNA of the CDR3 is TGTGCCAGCAGCCCCAGGGACGAGCAGTACTTC. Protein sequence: CASSPRDEQYF.